The rows below give T cell receptor beta chains drawn from one sample of a study of shared clonotypes between healthy human individuals. Assay used: immunoSEQ multiplex PCR; TCRdb lists only in-frame clones, some missing. Of 2 million to 2.5 million clones in the sample, about 95% are singletons; the top ten hold 1% to 1.3%. The sample consisted of naive CD8+ T cells sorted from blood. The receptors here all came from a man aged 18 to 30 in good health. Both conserved end residues are part of each CDR3. The D gene is left open where the match is weak. Where a row states a size, it is once, few, many or the class of an expanded clone; other rows omit it.

J,V,size,D,CDR3,DNA
TRBJ1-1,TRBV5-8,NA,NA,CASSFPKEAFF,TGTGCCAGCAGCTTCCCAAAGGAAGCTTTCTTT
TRBJ2-7,TRBV27,NA,NA,CASSLDSTYEQYF,TGTGCCAGCAGTTTAGACTCTACCTACGAGCAGTACTTC
TRBJ2-3,TRBV9,NA,NA,CASSVAQEAQYF,TGTGCCAGCAGCGTAGCGCAGGAGGCGCAGTATTTT
TRBJ1-6,TRBV15,NA,NA,CATSMDRYNSPLHF,TGTGCCACCAGCATGGACCGGTATAATTCACCCCTCCACTTT
TRBJ1-2,TRBV7-8,few,TRBD1,CASSLGTGGWGYTF,TGTGCCAGCAGCTTAGGTACAGGGGGCTGGGGCTACACCTTC
TRBJ2-7,TRBV6-5,NA,NA,CASSYSTFYEQYF,TGTGCCAGCAGTTACTCGACGTTCTACGAGCAGTACTTC
TRBJ2-3,TRBV27,NA,TRBD1,CASSLGTGEADTQYF,TGTGCCAGCAGTCTCGGGACAGGGGAGGCCGATACGCAGTATTTT
TRBJ2-1,TRBV30,NA,TRBD1,CAWSEGTGFKDEQFF,TGTGCCTGGAGTGAAGGGACAGGTTTTAAGGATGAGCAGTTCTTC
TRBJ1-4,TRBV4-1,NA,NA,CASSQEAGTLVGNEKLFF,TGCGCCAGCAGCCAAGAGGCCGGGACTTTAGTCGGTAATGAAAAACTGTTTTTT
TRBJ2-2,TRBV13,NA,NA,CASSLGHGRNTGELFF,TGTGCCAGCAGCTTAGGCCACGGCAGGAACACCGGGGAGCTGTTTTTT
TRBJ2-3,TRBV4-3,NA,TRBD1,CASSQDRGQGSDTQYF,TGCGCCAGCAGCCAAGATAGGGGACAGGGCTCAGATACGCAGTATTTT
TRBJ1-1,TRBV4-1,NA,NA,CASSPGGGGTEAFF,TGCGCCAGCAGCCCCGGGGGGGGAGGGACTGAAGCTTTCTTT
TRBJ2-3,TRBV4-1,once,NA,CASSQGLPEIFTDTQYF,TGCGCCAGCAGCCAAGGGTTACCGGAAATCTTCACAGATACGCAGTATTTT
TRBJ2-5,TRBV13,NA,NA,CASSSTGNRETQYF,TGTGCCAGCAGCTCCACTGGAAACCGAGAGACCCAGTACTTC
TRBJ2-3,TRBV4-3,NA,TRBD2,CASSQGFGGREAGTDTQYF,TGCGCCAGCAGCCAAGGCTTTGGAGGGCGGGAGGCCGGTACAGATACGCAGTATTTT
TRBJ1-1,TRBV28,NA,NA,CASSLSGLGTEAFF,TGTGCCAGCAGTTTATCGGGGTTGGGCACTGAAGCTTTCTTT
TRBJ2-5,TRBV29-1,NA,NA,CSVEKDLTETQYF,TGCAGCGTTGAAAAGGATTTGACGGAGACCCAGTACTTC
TRBJ2-7,TRBV4-1,once,NA,CASSQGGGQYF,TGCGCCAGCAGCCAAGGGGGCGGGCAGTACTTC
TRBJ1-6,TRBV25-1,NA,NA,CAGGGGLNSPLHF,TGTGCCGGGGGTGGCGGGTTGAATTCACCCCTCCACTTT
TRBJ1-1,TRBV5-4,NA,TRBD1,CASSRAGTARSEAFF,TGTGCCAGCAGTCGGGCCGGGACAGCACGTTCTGAAGCTTTCTTT
TRBJ1-6,TRBV5-4,once,TRBD1,CASSRGQGPNSPLHF,TGTGCCAGCAGCCGAGGACAGGGGCCCAATTCACCCCTCCACTTT
TRBJ2-2,TRBV28,NA,NA,CASTPSGDTGELFF,TGTGCCAGCACCCCCTCCGGGGACACCGGGGAGCTGTTTTTT
TRBJ2-7,TRBV27,NA,NA,CASSLRDTSYEQYF,TGTGCCAGCAGCCTCCGGGACACTTCCTACGAGCAGTACTTC
TRBJ2-1,TRBV7-9,NA,NA,CASSLDSYNEQFF,TGTGCCAGCAGCTTGGACAGTTACAATGAGCAGTTCTTC
TRBJ1-2,TRBV6-1,NA,NA,CASSGDLLGYGYTF,TGTGCCAGCAGTGGGGACTTGTTGGGCTATGGCTACACCTTC
TRBJ1-4,TRBV6-5,NA,NA,CASSYTGQGDEKLFF,TGTGCCAGCAGTTACACAGGGCAGGGAGATGAAAAACTGTTTTTT
TRBJ2-7,TRBV7-9,NA,TRBD2,CASSSPGTSGRVQDEQYF,TGTGCCAGCAGCTCTCCCGGGACTAGCGGGAGGGTACAGGACGAGCAGTACTTC
TRBJ2-7,TRBV7-2,few,NA,CASSRGHVGSYEQYF,TGTGCCAGCAGCCGCGGACACGTAGGCTCCTACGAGCAGTACTTC
TRBJ1-2,TRBV5-8,NA,TRBD1,CASTPRAGQELFFNYGYTF,TGTGCCAGCACTCCCAGAGCGGGACAGGAGCTATTCTTTAACTATGGCTACACCTTC
TRBJ1-5,TRBV27,NA,NA,CASSLSPGAGNQPQHF,TGTGCCAGCAGTTTATCTCCCGGGGCTGGGAATCAGCCCCAGCATTTT
TRBJ1-5,TRBV28,NA,NA,CASSLDQQLSNQPQHF,TGTGCCAGCAGTTTGGACCAGCAACTTAGCAATCAGCCCCAGCATTTT
TRBJ1-4,TRBV6-5,NA,NA,CASSYSQGNEKLFF,TGTGCCAGCAGTTACTCCCAGGGGAATGAAAAACTGTTTTTT
TRBJ1-5,TRBV27,few,TRBD1,CASSRQGANQPQHF,TGTGCCAGCAGTCGACAGGGGGCGAATCAGCCCCAGCATTTT
TRBJ1-1,TRBV30,NA,NA,CAWGGTFGTEAFF,TGTGCCTGGGGGGGAACTTTCGGCACTGAAGCTTTCTTT
TRBJ2-7,TRBV2,NA,NA,CAIVRDTSYEQYF,TGTGCCATCGTCCGGGACACCTCCTACGAGCAGTACTTC
TRBJ2-5,TRBV10-1,once,TRBD1,CASSEGTGLGETQYF,TGCGCCAGCAGTGAGGGGACAGGCTTGGGAGAGACCCAGTACTTC
TRBJ2-1,TRBV21-1,NA,NA,CASSPGGNEQFF,TGTGCCAGCAGCCCAGGGGGCAATGAGCAGTTCTTC
TRBJ2-7,TRBV11-2,NA,NA,CASRSGGYEQYF,TGTGCCAGCAGATCAGGGGGGTACGAGCAGTACTTC
TRBJ2-7,TRBV27,NA,TRBD1,CASSYKGQVYEQYF,TGTGCCAGCAGTTACAAGGGACAGGTCTACGAGCAGTACTTC
TRBJ2-4,TRBV10-1,NA,NA,CASSVSRSGKNIQYF,TGCGCCAGCAGTGTATCCAGGTCAGGCAAAAACATTCAGTACTTC
TRBJ1-6,TRBV19,NA,NA,CASSGSSYNSPLHF,TGTGCCAGTAGCGGTAGCTCCTATAATTCACCCCTCCACTTT
TRBJ2-5,TRBV5-1,NA,NA,CASSFFDAVFIQETQYF,TGCGCCAGCAGCTTTTTCGATGCGGTGTTTATTCAAGAGACCCAGTACTTC
TRBJ2-1,TRBV11-3,NA,TRBD1,CASSLEGQGYNEQFF,TGTGCCAGCAGCTTAGAGGGACAGGGTTACAATGAGCAGTTCTTC
TRBJ1-1,TRBV7-6,NA,NA,CASSSEAGAATEAFF,TGTGCCAGCAGCTCCGAGGCAGGGGCGGCCACTGAAGCTTTCTTT
TRBJ2-3,TRBV2,NA,NA,CASSVPRSTSTDTQYF,TGTGCCAGCAGTGTACCCAGGTCGACTAGCACAGATACGCAGTATTTT
TRBJ1-5,TRBV7-8,NA,NA,CASSLYRDGGNQPQHF,TGTGCCAGCAGCCTGTACAGGGATGGGGGCAATCAGCCCCAGCATTTT
TRBJ2-5,TRBV6-1,NA,NA,CASKGVLETQYF,TGTGCCAGCAAGGGGGTTTTAGAGACCCAGTACTTC
TRBJ2-5,TRBV4-1,NA,TRBD1,CASSLRGQGARETQYF,TGCGCCAGCAGCCTACGGGGACAGGGGGCACGAGAGACCCAGTACTTC
TRBJ2-7,TRBV7-9,NA,NA,CASSLGVDGSDEQYF,TGTGCCAGCAGCTTAGGGGTGGATGGGAGCGACGAGCAGTACTTC
TRBJ1-2,TRBV2,NA,NA,CASSEALLAPGDYGYTF,TGTGCCAGCAGTGAAGCGCTTCTGGCCCCCGGCGACTATGGCTACACCTTC
TRBJ2-2,TRBV10-2,NA,TRBD2,CASWLAGARFEGGELFF,TGCGCCAGCTGGCTAGCGGGGGCCAGATTCGAGGGAGGGGAGCTGTTTTTT
TRBJ2-5,TRBV13,NA,NA,CASSLGSQETQYF,TGTGCCAGCAGCTTAGGGTCCCAAGAGACCCAGTACTTC
TRBJ2-5,TRBV14,NA,NA,CASSQAPGTQYF,TGTGCCAGCAGCCAGGCCCCAGGGACCCAGTACTTC
TRBJ2-1,TRBV5-6,NA,NA,CASSLDGGHGVNEQFF,TGTGCCAGCAGTTTAGACGGGGGGCACGGGGTCAATGAGCAGTTCTTC
TRBJ2-7,TRBV13,NA,NA,CASSLGGENEQYF,TGTGCCAGCAGCTTAGGGGGAGAAAACGAGCAGTACTTC
TRBJ2-7,TRBV5-6,NA,TRBD2,CASAALAGGNEQYF,TGTGCCAGCGCGGCTCTAGCGGGAGGAAACGAGCAGTACTTC